This TCR beta chain is from a study of identical twins. The CDR3 is made up of 14 amino acids. V was clipped by 2 bases and J by 2 bases, with 11 bases between them. Germline CDR1 SGHKS, CDR2 YYEKEE (reference sequence). TCRdb called the 5' RACE reads again in MiXCR, with one record for every CDR3 protein. The sample includes approximately 260,000 distinct CDR3 sequences, about 8% seen only once; the top ten take 3%. The sample was also reused in another study, on yellow fever vaccine responses in identical twins.

The sequence derives from a woman aged 18-30 years in good health. The chain uses TRBV5-5 and TRBJ2-7; D tentatively reads TRBD1 or TRBD2 (5 bases each). Sequencing was done on a sample of CD8+ T cells sorted from blood. The CDR3 DNA follows: TGTGCCAGCAGCTTTGGGGGTCACACCTACGAGCAGTACTTC. It encodes CASSFGGHTYEQYF.